The TCR beta chain described here comes from a study of metastatic and nonmetastatic thyroid tumors. In the study overall: Blood and tumor or nodule tissue repertoires from malignant and benign thyroid patients were compared. Study-level results: Versus benign nodules, malignant thyroid tumors reportedly had significantly higher TCR beta diversity, in blood and tumor.

In its sample, this clone was seen many times. Its cognate antigen is unknown. V was clipped by 0 bases and J by 6 bases, with 5 bases between them. The germline gives CDR1 MRHNA, CDR2 SNTAGT. This CDR3 has 13 residues. Not a single patient had been given any form of treatment at any point before undergoing thyroid surgery. Per the original methods: For papillary thyroid cancer, a distant-metastasis classifier was constructed from CDR3 differences observed across clinicopathological groups. TCRdb re-called the PCR reads via MiXCR. The V and J calls here are based on TCRdb, not the publication. The repertoire holds more than 25,000 clones, with around 7.4% as singletons.

Material for sequencing was blood. This chain uses TRBV6-4 with TRBJ2-2, with D tentatively TRBD2 (5 bases). This clonotype was obtained from a female donor with papillary thyroid cancer or a benign thyroid nodule (not recorded which). Some clones in this sample may be carry-over from other donors' samples. CDR3 in amino acids: CASSDSSAGELFF. Written as DNA, the CDR3 is TGTGCCAGCAGTGACTCTAGCGCCGGGGAGCTGTTTTTT.